This entry lists 8 T cell receptor beta chains sequenced from one sample in a study of blood T cell repertoires in COVID-19. Some clones are missing from TCRdb's copy, which holds only in-frame ones; the method was immunoSEQ multiplex PCR. Seen here are about 100,000 clones, around 80% observed once, and the top ten hold 4% to 4.5%. Sequenced material: peripheral blood. The receptors were gathered from a man in his 70s with acute or convalescent COVID-19.

This chain links TRBV11-3 with TRBJ2-5; D possibly corresponds to TRBD1 (8 bases). CDR1 SGHNT and CDR2 YENEEA come from the germline V gene. CDR3 length: 14 residues. The ends were cut back, 5 bases at V and 5 bases at J, with 15 bases in the middle. The CDR3: CASSAGAGGETQYF. The CDR3 DNA follows: TGTGCCAGCAGCGCGGGGGCAGGGGGCGAGACCCAGTACTTC.

CDR3 residues: CASSEAQGAFTEAFF. CDR3 nucleotide sequence: TGTGCCAGCAGTGAAGCACAGGGGGCGTTCACTGAAGCTTTCTTT. The V call is TRBV25-1, the J call TRBJ1-1; 9 bases align to TRBD1. Germline V gives CDR1 MGHDK, CDR2 SYGVNS. The CDR3 has 15 residues. V dropped 2 bases and J dropped 4; count of bases not matched to a gene: 5.

V usage is TRBV10-3 and J usage is TRBJ1-6; 8 bases line up with TRBD1. J was trimmed by 7 bases and V by 6 bases; bases with no gene match: 8. Germline loops: CDR1 ENHRY, CDR2 SYGVKD. The CDR3 has 15 amino acids. The CDR3 reads CAIRPDRGENSPLHF. The DNA of the CDR3 is TGTGCCATCAGGCCAGACAGGGGAGAGAATTCACCCCTCCACTTT.

The chain joins TRBV12-3 or TRBV12-4 to TRBJ2-3; D is uncertain. The CDR3 totals 11 residues. V was shortened by 3 bases and J by 6 bases, with 4 bases between the two germline ends. For the CDR3, the DNA is TGTGCCAGCAGTTTTCTGGATACGCAGTATTTT. This translates into CASSFLDTQYF.

The rearrangement links TRBV4-3 to TRBJ1-1; a possible D gene is TRBD1 (5 bases). This CDR3 is 15 amino acids long. From germline, CDR1 is LGHNA and CDR2 YSLEER. V was clipped by 1 base and J by 5 bases, with 14 bases between them. This CDR3 is CASSQVSQGGTEAFF. CDR3 in DNA: TGCGCCAGCAGCCAAGTCTCCCAGGGAGGTACTGAAGCTTTCTTT.

This chain joins TRBV5-1 and TRBJ2-6, with D tentatively TRBD2 (5 bases). This CDR3 is built from 16 residues. The V gene's germline CDR1 is SGHRS and CDR2 YFSETQ. The ends were cut back, 6 bases at V and 4 bases at J, with 17 bases in the middle. The CDR3 sequence: CASTREPRGGANVLTF. In DNA form, the CDR3 reads TGCGCCAGCACTAGGGAGCCCCGTGGAGGGGCCAACGTCCTGACTTTC.

This chain links TRBV3-1 (or the pseudogene TRBV3-2) with TRBJ2-7; a possible D gene is TRBD1 (6 bases). The CDR3 consists of 13 residues. Germline-derived CDR1 and CDR2 are LGHDT and YNNKEL (reference sequence). With 6 bases removed from V and 3 bases from J, the gap between germline ends came to 12 bases. CDR3 nucleotide sequence: TGTGCCAGCAGGGGATTGGACAGCTACGAGCAGTACTTC. The encoded protein is CASRGLDSYEQYF.

The chain links TRBV29-1 to TRBJ2-7, with 12 nucleotides matching TRBD1. This CDR3 is 14 amino acids long. Trimming at V came to 1 base and at J to 6 bases, leaving 4 bases not matched to a gene. CDR1 and CDR2 from the germline V gene are SQVTM and ANQGSEA. This CDR3 is CSVEGGTGGGEQYF. CDR3 in DNA: TGCAGCGTTGAAGGTGGGACAGGGGGCGGCGAGCAGTACTTC.